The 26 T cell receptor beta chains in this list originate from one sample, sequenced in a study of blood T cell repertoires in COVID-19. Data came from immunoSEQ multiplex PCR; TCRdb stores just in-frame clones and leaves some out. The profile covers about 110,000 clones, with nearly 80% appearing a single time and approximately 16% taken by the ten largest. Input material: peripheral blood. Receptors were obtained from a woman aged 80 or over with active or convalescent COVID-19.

As DNA, the CDR3 is TGTGCCAGCAGCTTTGGGGGGTACAATGAGCAGTTCTTC. Its protein is CASSFGGYNEQFF. The chain recombines TRBV11-2 with TRBJ2-1; a weak D match, TRBD2 (6 bases). Deletions cut 3 bases from V and 4 bases from J, with 7 bases between. In germline, CDR1 is SGHAT, CDR2 FQNNGV. The CDR3 runs 13 residues.

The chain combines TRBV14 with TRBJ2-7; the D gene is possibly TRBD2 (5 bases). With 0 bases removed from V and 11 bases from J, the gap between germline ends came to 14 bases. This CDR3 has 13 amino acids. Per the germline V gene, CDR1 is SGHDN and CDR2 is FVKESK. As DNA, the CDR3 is TGTGCCAGCAGCCAAGACCGCCTTCTGCGGGAGTACTTC. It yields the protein CASSQDRLLREYF.

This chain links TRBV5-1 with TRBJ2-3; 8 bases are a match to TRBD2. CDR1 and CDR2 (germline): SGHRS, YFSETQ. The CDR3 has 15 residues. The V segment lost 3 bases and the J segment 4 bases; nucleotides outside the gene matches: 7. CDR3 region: CASSSGGRSSDTQYF. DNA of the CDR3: TGCGCCAGCAGCTCAGGCGGGAGGTCGTCAGATACGCAGTATTTT.

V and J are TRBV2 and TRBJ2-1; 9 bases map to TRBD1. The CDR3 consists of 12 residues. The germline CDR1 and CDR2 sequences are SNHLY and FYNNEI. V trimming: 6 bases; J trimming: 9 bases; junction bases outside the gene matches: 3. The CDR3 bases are TGTGCCAGCAGGGGGACAGGGAGTGAGCAGTTCTTC. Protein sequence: CASRGTGSEQFF. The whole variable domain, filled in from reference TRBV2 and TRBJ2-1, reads EPEVTQTPSHQVTQMGQEVILRCVPISNHLYFYWYRQILGQKVEFLVSFYNNEISEKSEIFDDQFSVERPDGSNFTLKIRSTKLEDSAMYFCASRGTGSEQFFGPGTRLTVL.

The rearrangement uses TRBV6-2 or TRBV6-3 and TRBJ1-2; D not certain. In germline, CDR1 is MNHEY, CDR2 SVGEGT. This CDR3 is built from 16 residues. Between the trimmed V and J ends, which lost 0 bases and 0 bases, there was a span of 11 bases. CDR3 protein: CASSYSITEANYGYTF. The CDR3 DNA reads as TGTGCCAGCAGTTACTCGATAACAGAAGCTAACTATGGCTACACCTTC.

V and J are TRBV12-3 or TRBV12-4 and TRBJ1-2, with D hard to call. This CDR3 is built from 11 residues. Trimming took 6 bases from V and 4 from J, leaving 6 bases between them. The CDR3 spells CASSTFYGYTF. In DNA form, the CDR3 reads TGTGCCAGCAGCACATTCTATGGCTACACCTTC.

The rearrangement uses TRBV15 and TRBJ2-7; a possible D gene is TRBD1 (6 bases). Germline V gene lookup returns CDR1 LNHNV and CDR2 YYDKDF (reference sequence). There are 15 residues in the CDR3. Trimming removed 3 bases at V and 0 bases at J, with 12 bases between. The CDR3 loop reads CATSSRQDLSYEQYF. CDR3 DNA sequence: TGTGCCACCAGCAGTAGACAGGATCTCTCCTACGAGCAGTACTTC.

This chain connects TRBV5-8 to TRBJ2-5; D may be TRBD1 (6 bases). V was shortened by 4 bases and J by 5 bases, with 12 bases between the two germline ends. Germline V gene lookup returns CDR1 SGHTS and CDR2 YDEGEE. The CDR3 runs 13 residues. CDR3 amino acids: CASSTGTQETQYF. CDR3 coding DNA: TGTGCCAGCAGCACCGGGACACAGGAGACCCAGTACTTC.

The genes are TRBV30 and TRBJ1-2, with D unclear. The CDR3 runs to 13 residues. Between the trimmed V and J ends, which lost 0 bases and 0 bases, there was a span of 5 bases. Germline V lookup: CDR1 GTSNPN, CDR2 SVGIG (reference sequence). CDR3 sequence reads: CAWSVQTNYGYTF. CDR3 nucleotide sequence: TGTGCCTGGAGTGTGCAGACTAACTATGGCTACACCTTC.

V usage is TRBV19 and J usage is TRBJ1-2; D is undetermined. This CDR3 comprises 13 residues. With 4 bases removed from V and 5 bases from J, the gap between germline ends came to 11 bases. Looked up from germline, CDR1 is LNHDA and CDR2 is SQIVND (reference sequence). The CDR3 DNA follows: TGTGCCAGTAGTAGTGTAGTATCTTATGGCTACACCTTC. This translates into CASSSVVSYGYTF.

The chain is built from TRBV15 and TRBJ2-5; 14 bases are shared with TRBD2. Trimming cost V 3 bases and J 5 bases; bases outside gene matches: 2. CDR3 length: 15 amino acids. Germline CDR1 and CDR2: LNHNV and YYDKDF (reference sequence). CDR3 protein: CATSRTSGRAETQYF. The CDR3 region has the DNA TGTGCCACCAGCAGGACTAGCGGGAGGGCCGAGACCCAGTACTTC.

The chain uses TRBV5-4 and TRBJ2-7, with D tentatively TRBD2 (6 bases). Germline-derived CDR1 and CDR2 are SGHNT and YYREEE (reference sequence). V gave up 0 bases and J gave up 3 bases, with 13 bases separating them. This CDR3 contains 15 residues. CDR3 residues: CASSLAPAGGYEQYF. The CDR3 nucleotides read TGTGCCAGCAGCTTGGCCCCAGCGGGTGGCTACGAGCAGTACTTC. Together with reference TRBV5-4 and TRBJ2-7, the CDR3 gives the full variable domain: ETGVTQSPTHLIKTRGQQVTLRCSSQSGHNTVSWYQQALGQGPQFIFQYYREEENGRGNFPPRFSGLQFPNYSSELNVNALELDDSALYLCASSLAPAGGYEQYFGPGTRLTVT.

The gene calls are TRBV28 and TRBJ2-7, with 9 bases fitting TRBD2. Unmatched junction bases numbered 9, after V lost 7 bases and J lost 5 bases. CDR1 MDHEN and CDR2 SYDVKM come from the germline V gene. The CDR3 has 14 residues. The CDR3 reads CASTLSGSDHEQYF. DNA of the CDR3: TGTGCCAGCACTCTTAGCGGGAGCGACCACGAGCAGTACTTC.

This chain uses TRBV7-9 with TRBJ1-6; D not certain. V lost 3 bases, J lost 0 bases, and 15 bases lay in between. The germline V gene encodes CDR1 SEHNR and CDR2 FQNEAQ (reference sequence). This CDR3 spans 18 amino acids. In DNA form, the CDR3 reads TGTGCCAGCAGCTTCTATCCGCCGGGAGGCTCCTATAATTCACCCCTCCACTTT. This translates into CASSFYPPGGSYNSPLHF.

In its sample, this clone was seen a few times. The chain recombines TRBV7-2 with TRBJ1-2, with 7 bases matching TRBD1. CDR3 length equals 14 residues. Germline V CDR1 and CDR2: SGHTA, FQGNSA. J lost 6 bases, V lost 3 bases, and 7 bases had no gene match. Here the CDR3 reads CASSFRQGVDGYTF. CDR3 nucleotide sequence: TGTGCCAGCAGCTTTCGTCAGGGGGTGGATGGCTACACCTTC. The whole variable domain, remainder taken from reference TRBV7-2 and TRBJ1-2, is GAGVSQSPSNKVTEKGKDVELRCDPISGHTALYWYRQSLGQGLEFLIYFQGNSAPDKSGLPSDRFSAERTGGSVSTLTIQRTQQEDSAVYLCASSFRQGVDGYTFGSGTRLTVV.

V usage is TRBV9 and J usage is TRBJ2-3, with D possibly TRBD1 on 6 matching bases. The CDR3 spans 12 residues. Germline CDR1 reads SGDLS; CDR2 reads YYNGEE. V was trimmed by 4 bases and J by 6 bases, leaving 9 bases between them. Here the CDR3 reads CASSSTGDTQYF. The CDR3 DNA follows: TGTGCCAGCAGCTCCACAGGGGATACGCAGTATTTT.

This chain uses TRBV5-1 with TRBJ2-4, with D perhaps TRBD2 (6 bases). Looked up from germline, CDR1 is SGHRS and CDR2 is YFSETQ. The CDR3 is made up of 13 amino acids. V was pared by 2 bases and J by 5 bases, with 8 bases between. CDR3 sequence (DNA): TGCGCCAGCAGCTTCGGCGGGGAAAACATTCAGTACTTC. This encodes CASSFGGENIQYF.

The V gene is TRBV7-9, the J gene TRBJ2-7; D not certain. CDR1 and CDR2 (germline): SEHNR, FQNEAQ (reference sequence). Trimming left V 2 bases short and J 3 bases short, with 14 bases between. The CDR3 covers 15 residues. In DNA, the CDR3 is TGTGCCAGCAGCTTAATCTACCATTCCCTCTACGAGCAGTACTTC. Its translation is CASSLIYHSLYEQYF.

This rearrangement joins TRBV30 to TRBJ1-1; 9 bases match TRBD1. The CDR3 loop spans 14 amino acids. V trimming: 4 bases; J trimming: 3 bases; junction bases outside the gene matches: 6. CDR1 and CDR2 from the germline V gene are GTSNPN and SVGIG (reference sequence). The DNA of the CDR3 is TGTGCCTGGACCCCCGGGACAGGGTACACTGAAGCTTTCTTT. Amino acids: CAWTPGTGYTEAFF. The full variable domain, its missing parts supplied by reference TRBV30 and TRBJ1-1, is SQTIHQWPATLVQPVGSPLSLECTVEGTSNPNLYWYRQAAGRGLQLLFYSVGIGQISSEVPQNLSASRPQDRQFILSSKKLLLSDSGFYLCAWTPGTGYTEAFFGQGTRLTVV.

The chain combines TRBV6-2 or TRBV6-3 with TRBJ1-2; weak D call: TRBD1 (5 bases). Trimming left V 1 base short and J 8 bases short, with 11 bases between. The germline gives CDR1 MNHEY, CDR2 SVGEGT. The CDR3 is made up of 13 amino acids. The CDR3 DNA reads TGTGCCAGCAGTTACTGGCAGGGCGGAGGCTACACCTTC. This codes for CASSYWQGGGYTF.

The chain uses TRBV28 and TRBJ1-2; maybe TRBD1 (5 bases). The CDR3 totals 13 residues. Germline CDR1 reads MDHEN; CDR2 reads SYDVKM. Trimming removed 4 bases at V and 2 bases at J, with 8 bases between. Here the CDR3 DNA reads TGTGCCAGCAGTTATCGACAGAACTATGGCTACACCTTC. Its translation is CASSYRQNYGYTF.

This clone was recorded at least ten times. The CDR3 sequence: CASSLAEGNTIYF. CDR3 coding DNA: TGCGCCAGCAGCTTGGCCGAGGGAAACACCATATATTTT. This sequence joins TRBV5-1 and TRBJ1-3; unclear D gene. Per germline, CDR1 SGHRS and CDR2 YFSETQ. The CDR3 contains 13 residues. V was shortened by 0 bases and J by 4 bases, with 5 bases between the two germline ends.

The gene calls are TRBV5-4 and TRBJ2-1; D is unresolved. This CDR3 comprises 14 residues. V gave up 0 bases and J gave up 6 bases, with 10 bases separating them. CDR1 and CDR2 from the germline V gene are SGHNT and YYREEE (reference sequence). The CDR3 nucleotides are TGTGCCAGCAGCTTGGGCGCCAATGGCAATGAGCAGTTCTTC. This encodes CASSLGANGNEQFF.

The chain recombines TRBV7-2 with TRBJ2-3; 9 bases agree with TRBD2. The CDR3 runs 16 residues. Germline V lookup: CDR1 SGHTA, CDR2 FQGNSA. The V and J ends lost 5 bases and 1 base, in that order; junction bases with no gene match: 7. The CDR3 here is CASSPRRTSGTDTQYF. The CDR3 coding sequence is TGTGCCAGCAGCCCTCGACGGACTAGCGGCACAGATACGCAGTATTTT.

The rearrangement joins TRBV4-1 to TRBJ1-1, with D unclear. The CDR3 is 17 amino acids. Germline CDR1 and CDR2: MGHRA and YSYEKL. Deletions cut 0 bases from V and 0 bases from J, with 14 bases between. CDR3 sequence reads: CASSQDQGRGMNTEAFF. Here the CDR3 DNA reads TGCGCCAGCAGCCAAGATCAAGGCAGAGGCATGAACACTGAAGCTTTCTTT.

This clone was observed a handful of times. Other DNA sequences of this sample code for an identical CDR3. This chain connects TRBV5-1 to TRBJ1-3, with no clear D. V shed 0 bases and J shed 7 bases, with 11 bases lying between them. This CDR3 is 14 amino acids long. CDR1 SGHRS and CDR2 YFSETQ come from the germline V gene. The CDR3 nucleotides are TGCGCCAGCAGCTTGGCCGGGTACGGGAACACCATATATTTT. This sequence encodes CASSLAGYGNTIYF.